This T cell receptor beta chain stems from a study of T cells in Graves' hyperthyroidism and ophthalmopathy. Study as a whole: At the time of initial diagnosis and before any treatment, peripheral blood was collected. General study results and limits: Peripheral blood also featured most of the thyroid clonotypes expanded above 0.001. Through a model of 13 V-J features, ophthalmopathy was separated from stable hyperthyroidism.

This clonotype showed up many times. Its antigen remains unidentified. The V and J ends lost 5 bases and 0 bases respectively, with 10 bases between them. This CDR3 has 14 amino acids. Germline V CDR1 and CDR2: PRHDT, FYEKMQ (reference sequence). The TCR beta CDR3 regions underwent amplification using RNA transcripts as the source. Carried out on the TCR CDR3, a first-round RT-PCR used the HTBI primer set. TCRdb fed the multiplex PCR reads into MiXCR, producing one record per CDR3 protein. The repertoire holds under 350,000 distinct CDR3 sequences, over 15% seen once, with approximately 49% in the top ten.

The clonotype originates from a woman in her fifties or sixties with Graves' hyperthyroidism. The chain is built from TRBV13 and TRBJ1-2; unclear D gene. The sample taken for sequencing was blood. The CDR3: CASSVKVANYGYTF. The DNA of the CDR3 is TGTGCCAGCAGCGTAAAGGTAGCTAACTATGGCTACACCTTC. The full variable domain, completed using reference TRBV13 and TRBJ1-2, is AAGVIQSPRHLIKEKRETATLKCYPIPRHDTVYWYQQGPGQDPQFLISFYEKMQSDKGSIPDRFSAQQFSDYHSELNMSSLELGDSALYFCASSVKVANYGYTFGSGTRLTVV.